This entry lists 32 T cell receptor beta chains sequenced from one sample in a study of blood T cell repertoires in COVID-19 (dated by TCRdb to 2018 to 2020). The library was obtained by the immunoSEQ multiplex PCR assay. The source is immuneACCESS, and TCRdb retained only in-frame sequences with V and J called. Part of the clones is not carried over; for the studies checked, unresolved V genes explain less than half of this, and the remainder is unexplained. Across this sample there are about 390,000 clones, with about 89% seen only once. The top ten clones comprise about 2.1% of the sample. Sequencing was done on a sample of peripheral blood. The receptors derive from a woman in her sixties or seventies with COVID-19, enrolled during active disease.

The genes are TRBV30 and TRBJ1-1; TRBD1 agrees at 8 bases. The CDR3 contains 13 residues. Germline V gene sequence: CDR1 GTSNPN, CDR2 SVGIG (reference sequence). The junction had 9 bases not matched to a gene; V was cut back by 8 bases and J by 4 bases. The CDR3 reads CAARTGSRTEAFF. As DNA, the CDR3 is TGTGCCGCCAGGACAGGGAGTCGCACTGAAGCTTTCTTT.

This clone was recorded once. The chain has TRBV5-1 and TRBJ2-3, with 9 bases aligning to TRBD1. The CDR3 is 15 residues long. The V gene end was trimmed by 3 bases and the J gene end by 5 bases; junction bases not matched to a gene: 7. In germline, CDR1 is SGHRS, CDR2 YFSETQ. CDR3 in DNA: TGCGCCAGCAGCTGGAAACAGGGGGCAGGAGATACGCAGTATTTT. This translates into CASSWKQGAGDTQYF.

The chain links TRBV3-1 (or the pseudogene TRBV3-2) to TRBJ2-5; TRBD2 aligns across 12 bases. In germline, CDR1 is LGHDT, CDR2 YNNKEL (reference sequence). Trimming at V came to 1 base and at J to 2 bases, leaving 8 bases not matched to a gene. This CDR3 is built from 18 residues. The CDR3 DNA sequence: TGTGCCAGCAGCCAAGTACTAGCGGGGGGCCCGAAGCAAGAGACCCAGTACTTC. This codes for CASSQVLAGGPKQETQYF.

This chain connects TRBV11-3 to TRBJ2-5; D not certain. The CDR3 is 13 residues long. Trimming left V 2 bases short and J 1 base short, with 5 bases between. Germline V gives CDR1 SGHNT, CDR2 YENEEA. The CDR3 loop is CASSLNSQETQYF. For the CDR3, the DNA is TGTGCCAGCAGCTTAAACAGCCAAGAGACCCAGTACTTC. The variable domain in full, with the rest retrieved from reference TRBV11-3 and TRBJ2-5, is EAGVVQSPRYKIIEKKQPVAFWCNPISGHNTLYWYLQNLGQGPELLIRYENEEAVDDSQLPKDRFSAERLKGVDSTLKIQPAELGDSAVYLCASSLNSQETQYFGPGTRLLVL.

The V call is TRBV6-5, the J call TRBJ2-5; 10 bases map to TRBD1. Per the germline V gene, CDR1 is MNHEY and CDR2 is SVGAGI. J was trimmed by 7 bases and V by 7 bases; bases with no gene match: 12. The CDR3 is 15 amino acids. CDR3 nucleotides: TGTGCCAGCACCTACTCCGGGACAGGGGTTTCGACCCAGTACTTC. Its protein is CASTYSGTGVSTQYF.

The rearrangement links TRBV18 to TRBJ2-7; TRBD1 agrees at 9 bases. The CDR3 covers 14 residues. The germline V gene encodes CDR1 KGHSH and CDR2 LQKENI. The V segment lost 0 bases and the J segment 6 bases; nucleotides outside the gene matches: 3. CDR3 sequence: CASSPPQGAGEQYF. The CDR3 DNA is TGTGCCAGCTCACCACCACAGGGGGCTGGCGAGCAGTACTTC. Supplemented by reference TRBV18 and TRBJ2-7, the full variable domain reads NAGVMQNPRHLVRRRGQEARLRCSPMKGHSHVYWYRQLPEEGLKFMVYLQKENIIDESGMPKERFSAEFPKEGPSILRIQQVVRGDSAAYFCASSPPQGAGEQYFGPGTRLTVT.

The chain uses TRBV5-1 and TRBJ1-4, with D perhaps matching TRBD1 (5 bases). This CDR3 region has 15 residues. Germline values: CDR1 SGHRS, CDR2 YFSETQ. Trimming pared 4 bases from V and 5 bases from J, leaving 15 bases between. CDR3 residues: CASSTPAGGNEKLFF. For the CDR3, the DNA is TGCGCCAGCAGCACCCCGGCGGGGGGGAATGAAAAACTGTTTTTT. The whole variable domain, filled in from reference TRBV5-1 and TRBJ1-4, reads KAGVTQTPRYLIKTRGQQVTLSCSPISGHRSVSWYQQTPGQGLQFLFEYFSETQRNKGNFPGRFSGRQFSNSRSEMNVSTLELGDSALYLCASSTPAGGNEKLFFGSGTQLSVL.

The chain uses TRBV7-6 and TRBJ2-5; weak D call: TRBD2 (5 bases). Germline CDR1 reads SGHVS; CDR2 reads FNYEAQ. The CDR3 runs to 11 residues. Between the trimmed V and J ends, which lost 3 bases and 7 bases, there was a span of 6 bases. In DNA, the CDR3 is TGTGCCAGCAGCTTTGAGGGGACCCAGTACTTC. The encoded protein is CASSFEGTQYF.

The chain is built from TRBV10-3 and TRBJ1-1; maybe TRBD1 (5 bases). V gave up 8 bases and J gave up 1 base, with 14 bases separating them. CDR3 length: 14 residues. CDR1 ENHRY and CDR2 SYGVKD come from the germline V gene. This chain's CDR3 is CAISRQGKNTEAFF. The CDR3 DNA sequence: TGTGCCATCTCCCGCCAGGGTAAGAACACTGAAGCTTTCTTT.

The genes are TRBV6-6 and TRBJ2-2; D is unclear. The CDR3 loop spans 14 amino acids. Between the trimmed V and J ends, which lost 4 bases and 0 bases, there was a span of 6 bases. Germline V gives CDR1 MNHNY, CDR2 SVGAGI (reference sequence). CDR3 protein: CASSSHANTGELFF. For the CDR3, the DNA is TGTGCCAGCAGTTCACACGCGAACACCGGGGAGCTGTTTTTT.

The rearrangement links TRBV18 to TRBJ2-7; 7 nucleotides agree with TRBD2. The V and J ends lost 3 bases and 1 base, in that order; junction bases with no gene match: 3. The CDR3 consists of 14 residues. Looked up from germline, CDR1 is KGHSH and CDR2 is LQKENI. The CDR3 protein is CASSPARGSYEQYF. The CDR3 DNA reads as TGTGCCAGCTCACCGGCGCGGGGGTCCTACGAGCAGTACTTC.

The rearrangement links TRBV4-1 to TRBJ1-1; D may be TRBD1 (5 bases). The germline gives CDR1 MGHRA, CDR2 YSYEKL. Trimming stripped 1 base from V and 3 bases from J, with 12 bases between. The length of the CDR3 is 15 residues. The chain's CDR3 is CASSQGDLRDTEAFF. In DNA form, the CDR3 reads TGCGCCAGCAGCCAAGGCGACCTCAGGGACACTGAAGCTTTCTTT.

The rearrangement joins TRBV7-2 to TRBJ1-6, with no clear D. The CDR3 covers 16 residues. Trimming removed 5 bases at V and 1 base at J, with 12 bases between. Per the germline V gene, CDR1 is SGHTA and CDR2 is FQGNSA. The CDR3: CASSLYQESYNSPLHF. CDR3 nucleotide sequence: TGTGCCAGCAGCCTTTACCAAGAGTCCTATAATTCACCCCTCCACTTT.

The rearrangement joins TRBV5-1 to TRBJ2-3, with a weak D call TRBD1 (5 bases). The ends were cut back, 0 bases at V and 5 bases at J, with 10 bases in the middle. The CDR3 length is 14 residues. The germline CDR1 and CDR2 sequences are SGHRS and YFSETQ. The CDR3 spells CASSLDSRGDTQYF. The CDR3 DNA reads TGCGCCAGCAGCTTGGATTCTAGGGGAGATACGCAGTATTTT.

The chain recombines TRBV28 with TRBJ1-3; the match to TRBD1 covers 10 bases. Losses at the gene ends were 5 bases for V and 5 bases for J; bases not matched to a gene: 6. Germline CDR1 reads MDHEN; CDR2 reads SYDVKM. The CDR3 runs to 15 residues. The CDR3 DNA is TGTGCCAGCAGTACGACAGGGGGCAGGAGAAACACCATATATTTT. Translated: CASSTTGGRRNTIYF.

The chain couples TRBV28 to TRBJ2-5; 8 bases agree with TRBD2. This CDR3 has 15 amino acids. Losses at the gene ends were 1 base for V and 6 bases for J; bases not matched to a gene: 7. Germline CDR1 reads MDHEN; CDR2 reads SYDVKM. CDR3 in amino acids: CASSLFGGGSQTQYF. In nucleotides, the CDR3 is TGTGCCAGCAGTTTATTCGGGGGGGGCAGCCAGACCCAGTACTTC.

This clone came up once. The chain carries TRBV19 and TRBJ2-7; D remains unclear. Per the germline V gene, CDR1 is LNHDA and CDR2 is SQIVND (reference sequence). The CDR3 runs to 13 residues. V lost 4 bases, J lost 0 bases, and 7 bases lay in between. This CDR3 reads CASSTTNSYEQYF. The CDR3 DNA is TGTGCCAGTAGTACTACGAACTCCTACGAGCAGTACTTC.

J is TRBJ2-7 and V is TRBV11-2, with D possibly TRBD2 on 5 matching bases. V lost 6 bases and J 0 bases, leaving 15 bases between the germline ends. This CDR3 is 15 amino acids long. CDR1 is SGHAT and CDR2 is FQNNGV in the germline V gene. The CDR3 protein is CASSTERAFSYEQYF. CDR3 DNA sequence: TGTGCCAGCAGTACAGAGAGGGCATTCTCCTACGAGCAGTACTTC.

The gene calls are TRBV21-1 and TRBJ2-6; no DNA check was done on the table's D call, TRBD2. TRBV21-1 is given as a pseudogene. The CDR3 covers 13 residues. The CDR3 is CASGASGANVLTF. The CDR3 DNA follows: TGTGCCAGCGGAGCCTCTGGGGCCAACGTCCTGACTTTC.

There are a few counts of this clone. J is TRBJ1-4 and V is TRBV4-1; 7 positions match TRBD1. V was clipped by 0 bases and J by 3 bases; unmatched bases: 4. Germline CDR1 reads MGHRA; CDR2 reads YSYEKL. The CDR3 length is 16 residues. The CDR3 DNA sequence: TGCGCCAGCAGCCAAGAGACAGGGCGGGCTAATGAAAAACTGTTTTTT. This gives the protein CASSQETGRANEKLFF.

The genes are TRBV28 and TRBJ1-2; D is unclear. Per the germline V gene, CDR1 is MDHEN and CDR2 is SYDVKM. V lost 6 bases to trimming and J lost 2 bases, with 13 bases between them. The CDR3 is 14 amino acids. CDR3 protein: CASSTMASNYGYTF. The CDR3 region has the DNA TGTGCCAGCAGCACCATGGCTTCCAACTATGGCTACACCTTC.

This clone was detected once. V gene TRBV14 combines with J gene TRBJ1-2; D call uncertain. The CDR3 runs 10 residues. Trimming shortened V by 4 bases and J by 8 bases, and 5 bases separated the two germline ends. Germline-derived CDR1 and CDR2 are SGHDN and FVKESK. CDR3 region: CASSRGGYTF. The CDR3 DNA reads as TGTGCCAGCAGCCGAGGAGGCTACACCTTC. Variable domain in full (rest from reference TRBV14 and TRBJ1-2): EAGVTQFPSHSVIEKGQTVTLRCDPISGHDNLYWYRRVMGKEIKFLLHFVKESKQDESGMPNNRFLAERTGGTYSTLKVQPAELEDSGVYFCASSRGGYTFGSGTRLTVV.

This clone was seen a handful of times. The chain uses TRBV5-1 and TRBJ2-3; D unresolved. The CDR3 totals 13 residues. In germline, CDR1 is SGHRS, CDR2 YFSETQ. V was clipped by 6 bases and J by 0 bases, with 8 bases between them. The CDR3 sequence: CASTEASTDTQYF. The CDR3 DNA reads TGCGCCAGCACCGAAGCCAGCACAGATACGCAGTATTTT.

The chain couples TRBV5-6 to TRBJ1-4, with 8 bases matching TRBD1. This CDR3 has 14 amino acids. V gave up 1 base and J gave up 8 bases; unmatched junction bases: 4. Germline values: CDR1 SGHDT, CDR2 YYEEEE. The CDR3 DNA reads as TGTGCCAGCAGCTTGCAGGGGGCCTGGGAAAAACTGTTTTTT. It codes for CASSLQGAWEKLFF.

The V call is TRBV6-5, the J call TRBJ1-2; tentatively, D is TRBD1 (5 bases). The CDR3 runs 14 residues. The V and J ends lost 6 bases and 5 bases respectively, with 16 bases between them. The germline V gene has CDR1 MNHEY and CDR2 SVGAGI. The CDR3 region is CASSPVGVGYGYTF. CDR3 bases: TGTGCCAGCAGCCCCGTAGGGGTGGGGTATGGCTACACCTTC.

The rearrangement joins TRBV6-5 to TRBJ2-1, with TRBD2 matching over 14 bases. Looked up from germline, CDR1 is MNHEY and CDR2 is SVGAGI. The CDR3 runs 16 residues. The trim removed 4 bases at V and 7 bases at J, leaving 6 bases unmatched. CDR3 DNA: TGTGCCAGCAGTTGGGGGACTAGCGGGGGTAAAAATGAGCAGTTCTTC. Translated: CASSWGTSGGKNEQFF.

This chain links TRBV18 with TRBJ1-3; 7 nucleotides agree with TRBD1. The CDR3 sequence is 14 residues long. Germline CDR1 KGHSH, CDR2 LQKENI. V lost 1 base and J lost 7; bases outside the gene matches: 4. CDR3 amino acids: CASSPRDRANTIYF. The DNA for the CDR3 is TGTGCCAGCTCACCACGCGACAGGGCGAACACCATATATTTT.

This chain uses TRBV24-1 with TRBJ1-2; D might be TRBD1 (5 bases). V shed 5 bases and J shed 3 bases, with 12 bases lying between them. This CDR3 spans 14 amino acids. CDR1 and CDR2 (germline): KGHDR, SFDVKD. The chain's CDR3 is CATSGTGAYYGYTF. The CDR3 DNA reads TGTGCCACCAGTGGCACAGGAGCCTACTATGGCTACACCTTC.

CDR3 bases: TGTGCCAGCAGCGCCCAGCGGGTGAGGGCAGGGGATACGCAGTATTTT. It codes for CASSAQRVRAGDTQYF. The chain joins TRBV11-2 to TRBJ2-3; D perhaps matches TRBD2 (6 bases). The germline V gene encodes CDR1 SGHAT and CDR2 FQNNGV. Trimming took off 5 bases at V and 6 bases at J, with 21 bases between the two ends. This CDR3 has 16 amino acids.

The CDR3 DNA reads as TGTGCCAGCAGATCCCAGGGGAAGCGCAATCAGCCCCAGCATTTT. Protein: CASRSQGKRNQPQHF. The J gene is TRBJ1-5, the V gene TRBV6-6, with a weak D call TRBD1 (6 bases). The CDR3 extends over 15 amino acids. Trimming removed 6 bases from V and 2 bases from J, with 14 bases in between. Germline V lookup: CDR1 MNHNY, CDR2 SVGAGI (reference sequence).

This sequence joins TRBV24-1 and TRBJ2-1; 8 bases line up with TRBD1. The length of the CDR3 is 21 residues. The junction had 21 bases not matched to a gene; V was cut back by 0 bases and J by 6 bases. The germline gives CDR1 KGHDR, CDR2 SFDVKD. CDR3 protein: CATSDLQVTGDHARLFNEQFF. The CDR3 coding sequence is TGTGCCACCAGTGATTTGCAGGTGACAGGGGATCACGCACGACTATTCAATGAGCAGTTCTTC.

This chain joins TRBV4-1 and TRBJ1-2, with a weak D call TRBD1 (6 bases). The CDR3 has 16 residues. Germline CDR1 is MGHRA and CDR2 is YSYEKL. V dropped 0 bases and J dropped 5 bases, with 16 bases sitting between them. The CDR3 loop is CASSQELGTRLYGYTF. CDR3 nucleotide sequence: TGCGCCAGCAGCCAAGAATTAGGGACACGTCTTTATGGCTACACCTTC.